This entry is about one T cell receptor beta chain. This record belongs to a study of OX40 agonist ivuxolimab in advanced cancers. Turning to the study itself: Clinicians treated patients with ivuxolimab, an agonistic anti-OX40 (CD134) antibody. Head and neck, renal cell, melanoma or hepatocellular carcinoma were the cancers that dose-escalation patients had.

Cycle 7 day 1, cycle 4 day 1, and baseline were the timepoints at which blood was sampled. Generated by immunoSEQ multiplex PCR, the TCRdb table keeps only in-frame clones and is missing some. The data show tens of thousands of clones, over 80% seen once. The clonotype was recovered from an adult with an advanced solid tumor such as melanoma, head and neck, liver or kidney cancer. The sample consisted of CD4+ or CD8+ T cells sorted from blood, taken in a trial of the OX40 agonist ivuxolimab.

CDR3 sequence: CASSQDRTGYRSELFF. CDR3 sequence (DNA): TGCGCCAGCAGCCAAGATCGGACAGGGTACCGGTCGGAACTGTTTTTT. The V gene is TRBV10-1, the J gene TRBJ1-4; 8 bases line up with TRBD1. The V gene end was trimmed by 6 bases and the J gene end by 12 bases; junction bases not matched to a gene: 18. Germline CDR1 is WNHNN and CDR2 is SYGVQD (reference sequence). This CDR3 has 16 residues.